These 8 T cell receptor beta chains were sequenced from one sample in a study of beta chain features in type 1 diabetes. Sequenced material consisted of expressed TCRB transcripts (all of the isolated RNA was reverse transcribed). The assay was immunoSEQ multiplex PCR, and TCRdb's table has in-frame clones only and misses some. The table records roughly 500,000 clones, 9.5% to 12% of them present only once. The sample comprised naive CD4+ T cells from blood. These receptors all stem from a woman aged 18-29 years in good health.

This clone was detected a few times. The V call is TRBV25-1, the J call TRBJ1-5; no clear D gene. This CDR3 is built from 14 residues. CDR1 and CDR2 from the germline V gene are MGHDK and SYGVNS. The V end lost 6 bases, the J end lost 2 bases, and 11 bases lay between the germline ends. This CDR3 reads CASSALRGNQPQHF. The DNA of the CDR3 is TGTGCCAGCAGCGCCCTTAGGGGCAATCAGCCCCAGCATTTT.

The chain is built from TRBV29-1 and TRBJ2-1; TRBD1 matches 10 bases. This CDR3 spans 15 amino acids. The trim removed 8 bases at V and 2 bases at J, leaving 9 bases unmatched. Germline V gives CDR1 SQVTM, CDR2 ANQGSEA. The CDR3 DNA reads as TGCAGCTCTACCAGGGGGACAGGGGCCTACAATGAGCAGTTCTTC. Protein product: CSSTRGTGAYNEQFF.

This clone was observed a handful of times. The V and J genes are TRBV4-1 and TRBJ1-2; D might be TRBD1 (5 bases). The CDR3 length is 16 residues. The germline V gene has CDR1 MGHRA and CDR2 YSYEKL. The V end was cut by 2 bases, the J end by 4 bases, with 17 bases between. CDR3 in DNA: TGCGCCAGCAGCCAATTATTAGGCCAGGGTAGCTATGGCTACACCTTC. It codes for CASSQLLGQGSYGYTF.

The CDR3 coding sequence is TGTGCCAGCACCCTACTGGACGAGCAGTACTTC. Amino acid sequence: CASTLLDEQYF. V and J are TRBV7-9 and TRBJ2-7; unclear D gene. Germline assignment: CDR1 SEHNR and CDR2 FQNEAQ (reference sequence). The V gene lost 7 bases and the J gene lost 5 bases, with 9 bases spanning the gap. CDR3 length equals 11 residues.

This clone was seen more than once but under ten times. The CDR3: CASSLGLAGNEQFF. As DNA, the CDR3 is TGTGCCAGCAGCTTAGGACTAGCGGGAAATGAGCAGTTCTTC. The chain recombines TRBV11-2 with TRBJ2-1, with 11 bases that match TRBD2. Germline V gives CDR1 SGHAT, CDR2 FQNNGV. The length of the CDR3 is 14 residues. The ends lost 1 base at V and 7 bases at J; junction bases unmatched: 0.

In this sample, this clone turned up a few times. V usage is TRBV9 and J usage is TRBJ2-1; D call uncertain. The CDR3 totals 15 residues. Germline V gene sequence: CDR1 SGDLS, CDR2 YYNGEE. V lost 3 bases and J lost 1, with 11 bases in between. The chain's CDR3 is CASSETLLSYNEQFF. In DNA, the CDR3 is TGTGCCAGCAGCGAAACACTCTTATCCTACAATGAGCAGTTCTTC.

V is TRBV7-3 and J is TRBJ1-5; no clear D gene. Germline assignment: CDR1 SGHTA and CDR2 FQGTGA. Trimming shortened V by 2 bases and J by 7 bases, and 9 bases separated the two germline ends. The CDR3 has 13 residues. The CDR3 loop is CASSLFEGQPQHF. DNA for the CDR3: TGTGCCAGCAGCTTATTTGAGGGCCAGCCCCAGCATTTT.

This clone has a handful of counts. This chain uses TRBV29-1 with TRBJ1-5; 7 nucleotides align to TRBD1. V gave up 6 bases and J gave up 6 bases; unmatched junction bases: 8. The CDR3 is 13 amino acids. Germline lookup yields CDR1 SQVTM and CDR2 ANQGSEA. The CDR3 DNA reads as TGCAGCGTCGCCCTTAACAGGGGTCAGCCCCAGCATTTT. This codes for CSVALNRGQPQHF.